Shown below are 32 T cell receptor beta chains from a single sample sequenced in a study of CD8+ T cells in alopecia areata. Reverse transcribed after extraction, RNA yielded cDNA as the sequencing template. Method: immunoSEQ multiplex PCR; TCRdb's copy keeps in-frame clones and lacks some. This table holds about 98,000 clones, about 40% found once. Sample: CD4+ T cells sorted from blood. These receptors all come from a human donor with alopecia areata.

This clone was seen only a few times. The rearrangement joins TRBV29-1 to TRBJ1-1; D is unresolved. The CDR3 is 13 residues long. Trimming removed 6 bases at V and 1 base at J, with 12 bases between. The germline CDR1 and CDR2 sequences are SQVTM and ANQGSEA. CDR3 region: CSVMGSQNTEAFF. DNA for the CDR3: TGCAGCGTCATGGGGTCCCAGAACACTGAAGCTTTCTTT.

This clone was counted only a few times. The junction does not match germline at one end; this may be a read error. In DNA, the CDR3 is TGTGCCAGCAGCCCCCGCGACTTC. As protein: CASSPRDF. The rearrangement links TRBV7-9 to TRBJ2-7, with D hard to call. The CDR3 runs to 8 residues. Germline V gives CDR1 SEHNR, CDR2 FQNEAQ (reference sequence).

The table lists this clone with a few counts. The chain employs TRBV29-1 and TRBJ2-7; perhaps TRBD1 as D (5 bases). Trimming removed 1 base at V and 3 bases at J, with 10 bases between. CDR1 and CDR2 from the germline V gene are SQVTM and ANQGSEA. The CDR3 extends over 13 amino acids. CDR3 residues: CSVEGGDDYEQYF. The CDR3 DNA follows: TGCAGCGTTGAAGGGGGCGACGACTACGAGCAGTACTTC.

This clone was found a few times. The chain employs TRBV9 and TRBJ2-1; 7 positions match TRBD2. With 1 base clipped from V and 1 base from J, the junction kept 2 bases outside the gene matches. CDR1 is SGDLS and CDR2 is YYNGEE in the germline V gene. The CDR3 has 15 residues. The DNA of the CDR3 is TGTGCCAGCAGCGTACGCGGGAGATCCTACAATGAGCAGTTCTTC. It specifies CASSVRGRSYNEQFF.

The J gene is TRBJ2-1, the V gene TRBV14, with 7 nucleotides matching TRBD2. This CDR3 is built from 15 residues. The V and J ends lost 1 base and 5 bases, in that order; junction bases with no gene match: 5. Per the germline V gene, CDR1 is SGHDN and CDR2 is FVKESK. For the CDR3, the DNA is TGTGCCAGCAGCCAAGGGACTAGGGGAAACAATGAGCAGTTCTTC. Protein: CASSQGTRGNNEQFF.

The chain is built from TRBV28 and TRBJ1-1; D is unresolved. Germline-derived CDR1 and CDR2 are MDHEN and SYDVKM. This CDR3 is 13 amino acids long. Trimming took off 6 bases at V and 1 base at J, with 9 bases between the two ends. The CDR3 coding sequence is TGTGCCAGCAGCCCGACAAGGAACACTGAAGCTTTCTTT. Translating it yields CASSPTRNTEAFF.

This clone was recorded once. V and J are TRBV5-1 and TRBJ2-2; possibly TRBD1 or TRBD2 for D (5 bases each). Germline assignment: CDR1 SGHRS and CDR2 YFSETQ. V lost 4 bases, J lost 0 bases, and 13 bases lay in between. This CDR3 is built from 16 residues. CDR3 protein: CASSLVQGPNTGELFF. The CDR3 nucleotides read TGCGCCAGCAGCCTCGTCCAGGGACCGAACACCGGGGAGCTGTTTTTT.

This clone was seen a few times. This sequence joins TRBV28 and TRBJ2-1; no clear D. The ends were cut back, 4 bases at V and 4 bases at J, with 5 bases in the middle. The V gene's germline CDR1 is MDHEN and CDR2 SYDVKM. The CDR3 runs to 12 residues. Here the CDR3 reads CASSSPYNEQFF. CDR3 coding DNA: TGTGCCAGCAGTTCCCCATACAATGAGCAGTTCTTC.

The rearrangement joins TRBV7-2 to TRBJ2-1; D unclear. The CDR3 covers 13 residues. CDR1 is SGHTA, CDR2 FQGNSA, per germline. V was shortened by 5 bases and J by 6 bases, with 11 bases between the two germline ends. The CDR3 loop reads CASSQTPGNEQFF. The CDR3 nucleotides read TGTGCCAGCAGCCAGACCCCCGGCAATGAGCAGTTCTTC. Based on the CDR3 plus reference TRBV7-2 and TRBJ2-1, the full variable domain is GAGVSQSPSNKVTEKGKDVELRCDPISGHTALYWYRQSLGQGLEFLIYFQGNSAPDKSGLPSDRFSAERTGGSVSTLTIQRTQQEDSAVYLCASSQTPGNEQFFGPGTRLTVL.

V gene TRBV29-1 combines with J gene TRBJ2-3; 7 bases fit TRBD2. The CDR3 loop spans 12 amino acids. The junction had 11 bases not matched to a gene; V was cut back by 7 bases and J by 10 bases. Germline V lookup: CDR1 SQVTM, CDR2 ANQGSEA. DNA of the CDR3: TGCAGCGGGGGGGAGCGGAGCGGGGCGCAGTATTTT. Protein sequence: CSGGERSGAQYF.

The CDR3 nucleotides read TGCAGCGTTGATAACTTCGACGTGGAGACCCAGTACTTC. This encodes CSVDNFDVETQYF. The J gene is TRBJ2-5, the V gene TRBV29-1; D not certain. The V gene lost 3 bases and the J gene lost 5 bases, with 13 bases spanning the gap. Germline lookup yields CDR1 SQVTM and CDR2 ANQGSEA. This CDR3 region has 13 residues.

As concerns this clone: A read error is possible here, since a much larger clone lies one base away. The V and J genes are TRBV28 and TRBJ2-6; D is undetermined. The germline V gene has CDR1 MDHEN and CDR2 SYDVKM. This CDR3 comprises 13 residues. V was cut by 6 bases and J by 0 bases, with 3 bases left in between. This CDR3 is CASSDSGANVLTF. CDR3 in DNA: TGTGCCAGCAGCGACTCTGGGGCCAACGTCCTGACTTTC.

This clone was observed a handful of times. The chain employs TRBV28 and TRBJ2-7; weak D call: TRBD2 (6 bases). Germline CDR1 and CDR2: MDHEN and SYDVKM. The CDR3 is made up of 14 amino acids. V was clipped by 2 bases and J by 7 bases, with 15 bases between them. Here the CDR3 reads CASSLGDFSWEQYF. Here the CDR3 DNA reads TGTGCCAGCAGTTTAGGGGACTTTTCATGGGAGCAGTACTTC.

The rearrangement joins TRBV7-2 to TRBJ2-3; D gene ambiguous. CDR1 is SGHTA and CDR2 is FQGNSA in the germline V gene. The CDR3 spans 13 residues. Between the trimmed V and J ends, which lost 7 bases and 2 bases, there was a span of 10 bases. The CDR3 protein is CASTRTSTDTQYF. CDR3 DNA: TGTGCCAGCACCCGGACGTCCACAGATACGCAGTATTTT.

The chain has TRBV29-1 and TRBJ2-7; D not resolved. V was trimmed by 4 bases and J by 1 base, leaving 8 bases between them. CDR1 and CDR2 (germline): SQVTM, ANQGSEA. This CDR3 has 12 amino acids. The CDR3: CSVVSGSYEQYF. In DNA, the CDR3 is TGCAGCGTTGTATCCGGGTCCTACGAGCAGTACTTC.

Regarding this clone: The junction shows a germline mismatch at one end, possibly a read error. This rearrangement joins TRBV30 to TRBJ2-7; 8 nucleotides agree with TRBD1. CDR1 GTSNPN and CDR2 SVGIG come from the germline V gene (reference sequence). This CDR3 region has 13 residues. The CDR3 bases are TGTGCCGGGAGGACAGGGAGTAACTACGAGCAGTACTTC. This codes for CAGRTGSNYEQYF.

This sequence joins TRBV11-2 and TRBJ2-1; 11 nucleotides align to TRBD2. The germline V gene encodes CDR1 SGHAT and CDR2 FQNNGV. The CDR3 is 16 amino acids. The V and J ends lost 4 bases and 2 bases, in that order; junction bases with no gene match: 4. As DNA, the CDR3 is TGTGCCAGCAGCTCATATAGCGGGAGGGCCTACAATGAGCAGTTCTTC. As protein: CASSSYSGRAYNEQFF.

CDR3 DNA: TGTGCCTGGAGTGCGGACAGGGGGCCGTATTATGGCTACACCTTC. This translates into CAWSADRGPYYGYTF. The chain combines TRBV30 with TRBJ1-2; 11 nucleotides align to TRBD1. After removal of 1 base from V and 5 bases from J, the junction contained 6 bases not matched to a gene. CDR1 and CDR2 (germline): GTSNPN, SVGIG (reference sequence). The CDR3 has 15 residues. Drawing the rest from reference TRBV30 and TRBJ1-2, the complete variable domain is SQTIHQWPATLVQPVGSPLSLECTVEGTSNPNLYWYRQAAGRGLQLLFYSVGIGQISSEVPQNLSASRPQDRQFILSSKKLLLSDSGFYLCAWSADRGPYYGYTFGSGTRLTVV.

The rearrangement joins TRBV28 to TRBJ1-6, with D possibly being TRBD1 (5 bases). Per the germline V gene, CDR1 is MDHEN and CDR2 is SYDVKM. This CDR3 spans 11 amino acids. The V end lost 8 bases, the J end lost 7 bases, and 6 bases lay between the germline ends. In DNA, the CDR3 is TGTGCCAGCGGGGGAAATTCACCCCTCCACTTT. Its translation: CASGGNSPLHF.

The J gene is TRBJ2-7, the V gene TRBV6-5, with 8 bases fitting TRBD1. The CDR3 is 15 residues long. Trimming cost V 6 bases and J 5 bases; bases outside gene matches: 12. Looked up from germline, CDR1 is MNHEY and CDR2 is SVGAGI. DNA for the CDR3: TGTGCCAGCAGAACCCCAGGGGGCCTGATGGACGAGCAGTACTTC. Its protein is CASRTPGGLMDEQYF.

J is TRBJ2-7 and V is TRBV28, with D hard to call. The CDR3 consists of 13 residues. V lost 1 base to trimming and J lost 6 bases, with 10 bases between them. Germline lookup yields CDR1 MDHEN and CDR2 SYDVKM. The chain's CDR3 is CASSLSRYPEQYF. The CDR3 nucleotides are TGTGCCAGCAGTTTATCGCGCTACCCCGAGCAGTACTTC.

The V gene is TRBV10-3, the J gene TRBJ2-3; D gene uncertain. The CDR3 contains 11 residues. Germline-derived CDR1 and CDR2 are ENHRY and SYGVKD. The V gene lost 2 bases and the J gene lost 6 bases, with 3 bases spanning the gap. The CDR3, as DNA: TGTGCCATCAGTGAGGCGGATACGCAGTATTTT. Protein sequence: CAISEADTQYF.

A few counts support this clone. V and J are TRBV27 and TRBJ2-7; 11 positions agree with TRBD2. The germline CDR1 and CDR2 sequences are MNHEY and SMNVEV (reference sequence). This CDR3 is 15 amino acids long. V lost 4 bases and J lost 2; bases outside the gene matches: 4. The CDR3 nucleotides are TGTGCCAGCAGTTCCACTAGCGGGAGTACCTACGAGCAGTACTTC. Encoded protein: CASSSTSGSTYEQYF.

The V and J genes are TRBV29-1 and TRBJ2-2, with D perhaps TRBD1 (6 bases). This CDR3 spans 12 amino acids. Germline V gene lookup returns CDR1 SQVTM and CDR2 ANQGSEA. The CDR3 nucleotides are TGCAGTGCAGGGGAGCTAGCCGGGGAGCTGTTTTTT. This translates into CSAGELAGELFF.

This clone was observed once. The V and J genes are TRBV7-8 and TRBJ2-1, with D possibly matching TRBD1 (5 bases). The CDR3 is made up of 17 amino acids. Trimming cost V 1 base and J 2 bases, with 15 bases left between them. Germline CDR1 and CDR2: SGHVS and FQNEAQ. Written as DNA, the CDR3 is TGTGCCAGCAGCTTAGGGGCAGGGCCGTCCACCTACAATGAGCAGTTCTTC. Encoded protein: CASSLGAGPSTYNEQFF.

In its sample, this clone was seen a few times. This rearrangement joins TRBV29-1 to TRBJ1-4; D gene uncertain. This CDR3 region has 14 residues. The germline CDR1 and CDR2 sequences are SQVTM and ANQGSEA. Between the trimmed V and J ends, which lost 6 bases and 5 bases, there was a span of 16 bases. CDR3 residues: CSVLPDISNEKLFF. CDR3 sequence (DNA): TGCAGCGTGTTACCAGACATCTCCAATGAAAAACTGTTTTTT.

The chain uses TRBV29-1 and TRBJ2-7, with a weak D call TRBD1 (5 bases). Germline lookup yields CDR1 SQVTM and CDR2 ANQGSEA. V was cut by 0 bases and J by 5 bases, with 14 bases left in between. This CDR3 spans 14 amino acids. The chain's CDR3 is CSVEDGQGLHEQYF. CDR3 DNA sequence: TGCAGCGTTGAAGATGGTCAGGGTCTCCACGAGCAGTACTTC.

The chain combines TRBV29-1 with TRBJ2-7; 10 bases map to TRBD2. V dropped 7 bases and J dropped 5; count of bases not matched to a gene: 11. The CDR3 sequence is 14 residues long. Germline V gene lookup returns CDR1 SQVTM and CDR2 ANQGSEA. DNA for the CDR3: TGCAGCGCCCGTCCGGGACTAGCGAACAACGAGCAGTACTTC. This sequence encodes CSARPGLANNEQYF.

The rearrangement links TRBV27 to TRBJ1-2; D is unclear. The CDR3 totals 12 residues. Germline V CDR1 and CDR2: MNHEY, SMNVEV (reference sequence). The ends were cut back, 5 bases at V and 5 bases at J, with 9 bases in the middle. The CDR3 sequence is CASSRPGYGYTF. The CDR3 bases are TGTGCCAGCAGTCGCCCCGGATATGGCTACACCTTC.

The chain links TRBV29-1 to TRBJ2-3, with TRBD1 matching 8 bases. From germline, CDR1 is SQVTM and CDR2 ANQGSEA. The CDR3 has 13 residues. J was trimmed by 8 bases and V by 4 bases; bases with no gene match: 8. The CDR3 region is CSVGLETGATQYF. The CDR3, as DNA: TGCAGCGTTGGCCTAGAGACAGGGGCTACGCAGTATTTT.

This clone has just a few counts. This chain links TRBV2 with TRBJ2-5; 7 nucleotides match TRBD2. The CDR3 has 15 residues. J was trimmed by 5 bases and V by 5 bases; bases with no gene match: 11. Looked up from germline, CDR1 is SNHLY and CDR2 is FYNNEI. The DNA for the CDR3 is TGTGCCAGCAGTCGCGGGAGTCTTTCGGAGGAGACCCAGTACTTC. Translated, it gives CASSRGSLSEETQYF.

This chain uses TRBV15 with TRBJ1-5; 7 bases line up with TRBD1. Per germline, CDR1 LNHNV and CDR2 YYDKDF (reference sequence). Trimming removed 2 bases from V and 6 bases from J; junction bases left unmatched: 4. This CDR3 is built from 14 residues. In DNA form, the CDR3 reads TGTGCCACCAGCAGATTCGACAGGGCTCAGCCCCAGCATTTT. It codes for CATSRFDRAQPQHF.